One and the same sample provided the 23 T cell receptor beta chains below, sequenced in a study of T-cell memory formation after mild COVID-19. A single record per CDR3 protein comes from TCRdb applying MiXCR to the 5' RACE reads. Of roughly 300,000 distinct CDR3 sequences listed, 8.2% are singletons. Sequenced input: PBMCs or a T cell subset sorted from them (not recorded which). The receptors shown here come from a young man who had mild COVID-19 (a few samples of this study predate the infection). Cell type and time point are not known.

This clonotype has only a few counts. V and J are TRBV7-9 and TRBJ2-6, with 10 bases that match TRBD1. The CDR3 consists of 17 residues. Trimming removed 6 bases from V and 3 bases from J; junction bases left unmatched: 8. Germline CDR1 reads SEHNR; CDR2 reads FQNEAQ (reference sequence). DNA for the CDR3: TGTGCCAGCAGGCCCGGGACAGGGGTTTTTGGGGCCAACGTCCTGACTTTC. Translation: CASRPGTGVFGANVLTF.

This clonotype was found a few times. The V gene is TRBV12-3 or TRBV12-4, the J gene TRBJ2-7, with D possibly being TRBD2 (6 bases). V was clipped by 6 bases and J by 5 bases, with 14 bases between them. The CDR3 runs 13 residues. The CDR3 DNA sequence: TGTGCCAGCAGACTTCGGGAGCAAGACGAGCAGTACTTC. It codes for CASRLREQDEQYF.

This clonotype came up many times. Here the CDR3 reads CASSLTSIREQFF. CDR3 sequence (DNA): TGTGCCAGCAGCTTAACGTCTATCCGTGAGCAGTTCTTC. This sequence joins TRBV7-2 and TRBJ2-1; D ambiguous. The V gene lost 2 bases and the J gene lost 9 bases, with 11 bases spanning the gap. Germline values: CDR1 SGHTA, CDR2 FQGNSA. CDR3 length: 13 residues.

This clonotype has only a few counts. The chain has TRBV29-1 and TRBJ2-2; D is unresolved. CDR1 and CDR2 (germline): SQVTM, ANQGSEA. The CDR3 is made up of 11 amino acids. Trimming took 7 bases from V and 1 from J, leaving 4 bases between them. DNA for the CDR3: TGCAGCGGAGGGAACACCGGGGAGCTGTTTTTT. Translation gives CSGGNTGELFF.

The rearrangement uses TRBV6-6 and TRBJ2-7, with D tentatively TRBD1 (12 bases). V was pared by 8 bases and J by 5 bases, with 49 bases between. Looked up from germline, CDR1 is MNHNY and CDR2 is SVGAGI (reference sequence). The CDR3 has 24 residues. This chain's CDR3 is CASCPWDRGHPGLADAVVSNEQYF. The CDR3 DNA reads TGTGCCAGCTGCCCCTGGGACAGGGGGCATCCGGGACTAGCGGATGCCGTAGTTTCCAACGAGCAGTACTTC.

This clonotype has only a few counts. The chain uses TRBV7-2 and TRBJ1-5; 7 bases align to TRBD1. Unmatched junction bases numbered 6, after V lost 5 bases and J lost 2 bases. Per the germline V gene, CDR1 is SGHTA and CDR2 is FQGNSA. There are 15 residues in the CDR3. CDR3 DNA sequence: TGTGCCAGCAGCCTTGACAGGGCGGGCAATCAGCCCCAGCATTTT. Residues: CASSLDRAGNQPQHF.

The CDR3 bases are TGTGCCAGTACCATACTGCACACCGGGGAGCTGTTTTTT. Its protein is CASTILHTGELFF. The chain recombines TRBV19 with TRBJ2-2; D unclear. The germline V gene has CDR1 LNHDA and CDR2 SQIVND (reference sequence). Trimming took off 7 bases at V and 3 bases at J, with 9 bases between the two ends. The CDR3 extends over 13 amino acids. The full variable domain, rest sourced from reference TRBV19 and TRBJ2-2, is DGGITQSPKYLFRKEGQNVTLSCEQNLNHDAMYWYRQDPGQGLRLIYYSQIVNDFQKGDIAEGYSVSREKKESFPLTVTSAQKNPTAFYLCASTILHTGELFFGEGSRLTVL.

J is TRBJ1-4 and V is TRBV20-1; D may be TRBD1 (6 bases). Germline V CDR1 and CDR2: DFQATT, SNEGSKA (reference sequence). The length of the CDR3 is 13 residues. V was trimmed by 6 bases and J by 14 bases, leaving 22 bases between them. CDR3 DNA: TGCAGTGCGGCAGGGGAACCCCTGAAGCTGCTGTTTTTT. This sequence encodes CSAAGEPLKLLFF.

This clonotype was found a few times. The V gene is TRBV6-5, the J gene TRBJ2-1; 11 nucleotides align to TRBD1. The CDR3 is 14 amino acids. The trim removed 6 bases at V and 13 bases at J, leaving 11 bases unmatched. Germline V CDR1 and CDR2: MNHEY, SVGAGI. CDR3 amino acids: CASSRHRTGGRQFF. The DNA of the CDR3 is TGTGCCAGCAGCCGACACCGGACAGGGGGCCGCCAGTTCTTC.

This clonotype was detected a few times. This chain connects TRBV15 to TRBJ2-5; D may be TRBD1 (5 bases). The CDR3 runs 15 residues. Trimming pared 1 base from V and 1 base from J, leaving 10 bases between. From germline, CDR1 is LNHNV and CDR2 YYDKDF (reference sequence). For the CDR3, the DNA is TGTGCCACCAGCAGAGGCGGTGGGGCCCAAGAGACCCAGTACTTC. It codes for CATSRGGGAQETQYF.

The rearrangement uses TRBV4-3 and TRBJ1-2; 10 bases agree with TRBD1. In germline, CDR1 is LGHNA, CDR2 YSLEER. The CDR3 runs to 15 residues. Trimming took 4 bases from V and 8 from J; bases not matched to a gene: 10. The CDR3, as DNA: TGCGCCAGCAGCCCCTGGTGGGACAGGGGAGGCGGCTACACCTTC. This codes for CASSPWWDRGGGYTF.

The table lists this clonotype with a few counts. CDR3 DNA: TGTGCCGGACAGGGGGCCCACACAGATACGCAGTATTTT. Its translation: CAGQGAHTDTQYF. The chain carries TRBV25-1 and TRBJ2-3; the match to TRBD1 covers 11 bases. The CDR3 covers 13 residues. The ends lost 11 bases at V and 2 bases at J; junction bases unmatched: 3. Germline loops: CDR1 MGHDK, CDR2 SYGVNS.

This clonotype was seen at least ten times. J is TRBJ1-2 and V is TRBV7-3; D ambiguous. Trimming pared 3 bases from V and 6 bases from J, leaving 11 bases between. CDR3 size: 13 residues. Germline CDR1 reads SGHTA; CDR2 reads FQGTGA. The CDR3 DNA is TGTGCCAGCAGCTTCGGGCGCGGTGATGGCTACACCTTC. Residues: CASSFGRGDGYTF.

This clonotype was seen repeatedly, ten times or more. The chain links TRBV20-1 to TRBJ2-1; perhaps TRBD1 as D (5 bases). V was pared by 7 bases and J by 4 bases, with 29 bases between. The CDR3 is 18 residues long. Germline V gene sequence: CDR1 DFQATT, CDR2 SNEGSKA (reference sequence). CDR3 coding DNA: TGCAGTGGGGCCTTCGGCAGGGCCCGTCCCTCCGGATACAATGAGCAGTTCTTC. This codes for CSGAFGRARPSGYNEQFF.

This clonotype was picked up many times. This sequence joins TRBV7-2 and TRBJ2-7, with 11 positions matching TRBD1. Trimming removed 5 bases from V and 0 bases from J; junction bases left unmatched: 9. The CDR3 has 17 residues. Germline V gene lookup returns CDR1 SGHTA and CDR2 FQGNSA. The CDR3 nucleotides read TGTGCCAGCAGCCCCGGGTCGGGACAGGGGGGCTCCTACGAGCAGTACGTC. Encoded protein: CASSPGSGQGGSYEQYV.

CDR3 region: CASSGDGAGDGYTF. CDR3 in DNA: TGTGCCAGCAGTGGGGACGGTGCTGGGGATGGCTACACCTTC. The chain uses TRBV12-3 or TRBV12-4 and TRBJ1-2; a weak D match, TRBD1 (5 bases). The CDR3 sequence is 14 residues long. Trimming stripped 5 bases from V and 6 bases from J, with 16 bases between.

The sample holds a few counts of this clonotype. The chain couples TRBV5-6 to TRBJ1-5; 8 bases agree with TRBD1. In germline, CDR1 is SGHDT, CDR2 YYEEEE. With V trimmed by 0 bases and J by 9 bases, 14 bases remained unmatched. There are 17 residues in the CDR3. The DNA for the CDR3 is TGTGCCAGCAGCTTGGCCCAGGGGGCGAAGGGGTCACTGCCCCAGCATTTT. Translation gives CASSLAQGAKGSLPQHF.

This clonotype was counted a few times. CDR3 in DNA: TGTGCCAGCAGCGTAGAAGACCCTGGACAATTCACCGGGGAGCTGTTTTTT. Amino acids: CASSVEDPGQFTGELFF. V gene TRBV9 combines with J gene TRBJ2-2; maybe TRBD1 (5 bases). V lost 0 bases and J lost 4, with 16 bases in between. The germline V gene has CDR1 SGDLS and CDR2 YYNGEE. This CDR3 is 17 amino acids long. Together with reference TRBV9 and TRBJ2-2, the CDR3 gives the full variable domain: DSGVTQTPKHLITATGQRVTLRCSPRSGDLSVYWYQQSLDQGLQFLIQYYNGEERAKGNILERFSAQQFPDLHSELNLSSLELGDSALYFCASSVEDPGQFTGELFFGEGSRLTVL.

The chain carries TRBV12-3 or TRBV12-4 and TRBJ2-1; 7 bases line up with TRBD2. CDR3 length: 16 residues. V was pared by 8 bases and J by 0 bases, with 10 bases of the junction left unmatched. CDR3 nucleotides: TGTGCCAGCCGCCAGGTCGGGGGGAGCTCCTACAATGAGCAGTTCTTC. It yields the protein CASRQVGGSSYNEQFF.

The genes are TRBV20-1 and TRBJ2-1, with TRBD2 identical over 11 bases. Germline V gene sequence: CDR1 DFQATT, CDR2 SNEGSKA (reference sequence). CDR3 size: 15 residues. Losses at the gene ends were 7 bases for V and 8 bases for J; bases not matched to a gene: 13. This CDR3 is CSVLPPSGGLHEQFF. In DNA, the CDR3 is TGCAGTGTCCTCCCCCCTAGCGGGGGGTTACATGAGCAGTTCTTC.

This clonotype was counted a few times. The genes are TRBV15 and TRBJ1-6; 8 positions agree with TRBD1. Germline V gene sequence: CDR1 LNHNV, CDR2 YYDKDF (reference sequence). This CDR3 is 16 amino acids long. The V gene end was trimmed by 5 bases and the J gene end by 8 bases; junction bases not matched to a gene: 11. CDR3: CATSGRTGSADSPLHF. CDR3 DNA: TGTGCCACCAGCGGGAGGACAGGGTCGGCGGATTCACCCCTCCACTTT.

The CDR3 reads CASKSLAAPATDTQYF. The CDR3 nucleotides are TGTGCCAGCAAATCACTCGCGGCGCCCGCGACAGATACGCAGTATTTT. This chain connects TRBV18 to TRBJ2-3; D uncertain. Trimming stripped 8 bases from V and 3 bases from J, with 21 bases between. Germline V CDR1 and CDR2: KGHSH, LQKENI. This CDR3 contains 16 residues.

This clonotype appeared many times. This rearrangement joins TRBV5-1 to TRBJ1-1, with unresolved D. There are 14 residues in the CDR3. The germline CDR1 and CDR2 sequences are SGHRS and YFSETQ. V lost 2 bases, J lost 1 base, and 9 bases lay in between. The CDR3 here is CASSLGLRNTEAFF. For the CDR3, the DNA is TGCGCCAGCAGCTTAGGTTTGCGGAACACTGAAGCTTTCTTT.